Below are 31 T cell receptor beta chains sequenced from a single sample in a study of T cells after yellow fever vaccination. TCRdb analysed the 5' RACE reads with MiXCR anew, one entry per CDR3 protein. The data show 600,000 to 750,000 distinct CDR3 sequences, with roughly an eighth seen just once and about 15% held by the top ten. The specimen comprised PBMCs, sampled on the day of the yellow fever booster vaccination. Receptors were obtained from a man aged 30-40 years who received the YFV17D yellow fever vaccine.

This clonotype was detected only a few times. J is TRBJ2-7 and V is TRBV5-1; D is undetermined. The CDR3 has 14 amino acids. V was cut by 4 bases and J by 7 bases, with 18 bases left in between. The V gene's germline CDR1 is SGHRS and CDR2 YFSETQ. CDR3 in amino acids: CASSPTALSGEQYF. The DNA of the CDR3 is TGCGCCAGCAGCCCTACGGCCCTCAGTGGGGAGCAGTACTTC. Full variable domain (remainder filled in from reference TRBV5-1 and TRBJ2-7): KAGVTQTPRYLIKTRGQQVTLSCSPISGHRSVSWYQQTPGQGLQFLFEYFSETQRNKGNFPGRFSGRQFSNSRSEMNVSTLELGDSALYLCASSPTALSGEQYFGPGTRLTVT.

The chain combines TRBV20-1 with TRBJ1-1; D gene ambiguous. The ends were cut back, 6 bases at V and 1 base at J, with 15 bases in the middle. The CDR3 contains 14 residues. From germline, CDR1 is DFQATT and CDR2 SNEGSKA (reference sequence). The CDR3 DNA reads TGCAGTGCGTTGGTTGTATGGGGGAACACTGAAGCTTTCTTT. As protein: CSALVVWGNTEAFF.

This CDR3 is CASSPTRFDNEQFF. The CDR3 DNA is TGTGCCAGCAGTCCGACTAGATTCGACAATGAGCAGTTCTTC. The chain has TRBV12-3 or TRBV12-4 and TRBJ2-1, with D tentatively TRBD2 (6 bases). V shed 5 bases and J shed 5 bases, with 13 bases lying between them. This CDR3 comprises 14 residues.

The genes are TRBV9 and TRBJ2-7; D not resolved. Trimming left V 3 bases short and J 1 base short, with 14 bases between. The germline V gene encodes CDR1 SGDLS and CDR2 YYNGEE. The CDR3 loop spans 15 amino acids. The CDR3, as DNA: TGTGCCAGCAGCGCCGAACTCGGTGGGTCCTACGAGCAGTACTTC. It is translated as CASSAELGGSYEQYF.

This clonotype was observed a few times. The chain's CDR3 is CASSVDSSGTHEQFF. CDR3 DNA: TGTGCCAGCAGCGTAGATTCTAGCGGGACGCATGAGCAGTTCTTC. The chain joins TRBV9 to TRBJ2-1; 9 bases are shared with TRBD2. This CDR3 is built from 15 residues. CDR1 and CDR2 (germline): SGDLS, YYNGEE. The trim removed 0 bases at V and 8 bases at J, leaving 6 bases unmatched.

The gene calls are TRBV24-1 and TRBJ2-1; D possibly uses TRBD1 or TRBD2 (6 bases each). The length of the CDR3 is 14 residues. Deletions cut 0 bases from V and 6 bases from J, with 8 bases between. Germline V CDR1 and CDR2: KGHDR, SFDVKD. The CDR3 sequence: CATSDLGGLNEQFF. In DNA, the CDR3 is TGTGCCACCAGTGATTTGGGGGGGCTCAATGAGCAGTTCTTC.

V gene TRBV19 combines with J gene TRBJ2-7, with D maybe TRBD2 (5 bases). Germline V gene sequence: CDR1 LNHDA, CDR2 SQIVND (reference sequence). The CDR3 loop spans 14 amino acids. V lost 6 bases, J lost 2 bases, and 14 bases lay in between. In nucleotides, the CDR3 is TGTGCCAGTAGACGGGAAAGTGGCACCTACGAGCAGTACTTC. Translation gives CASRRESGTYEQYF.

This clonotype was seen more than once but under ten times. This chain joins TRBV9 and TRBJ2-1, with 7 bases matching TRBD1. The germline gives CDR1 SGDLS, CDR2 YYNGEE. V lost 3 bases, J lost 5 bases, and 11 bases stayed unmatched. CDR3 size: 16 residues. DNA of the CDR3: TGTGCCAGCAGCGCCTCAAAGGGGGACAGTGACAATGAGCAGTTCTTC. It is translated as CASSASKGDSDNEQFF. The whole variable domain, filled in from reference TRBV9 and TRBJ2-1, reads DSGVTQTPKHLITATGQRVTLRCSPRSGDLSVYWYQQSLDQGLQFLIQYYNGEERAKGNILERFSAQQFPDLHSELNLSSLELGDSALYFCASSASKGDSDNEQFFGPGTRLTVL.

This clonotype has only a few counts. The J gene is TRBJ2-1, the V gene TRBV4-2; TRBD2 matches at 10 bases. This CDR3 is built from 13 residues. Germline V gene lookup returns CDR1 LGHNA and CDR2 YNFKEQ. V shed 3 bases, J shed 9 bases, and the junction held 2 bases outside the gene matches. The CDR3, as DNA: TGTGCCAGCAGCCACCGGACTAGCGGTGAGCAGTTCTTC. It specifies CASSHRTSGEQFF.

V is TRBV7-9 and J is TRBJ2-4; D is ambiguous. V was cut by 1 base and J by 0 bases, with 13 bases left in between. The CDR3 length is 17 residues. The germline CDR1 and CDR2 sequences are SEHNR and FQNEAQ (reference sequence). The CDR3 loop reads CASSLVVATSAKNIQYF. CDR3 nucleotide sequence: TGTGCCAGCAGCTTAGTCGTGGCCACCTCAGCCAAAAACATTCAGTACTTC.

The chain links TRBV9 to TRBJ2-1; D unresolved. V dropped 0 bases and J dropped 2 bases, with 9 bases sitting between them. The CDR3 runs to 15 residues. Germline V gives CDR1 SGDLS, CDR2 YYNGEE. CDR3 DNA sequence: TGTGCCAGCAGCGTAGACTTCAGCGCCTACAATGAGCAGTTCTTC. It is translated as CASSVDFSAYNEQFF.

This clonotype was detected only a few times. This chain links TRBV12-3 or TRBV12-4 with TRBJ2-1; D remains unclear. This CDR3 has 12 residues. With 6 bases removed from V and 9 bases from J, the gap between germline ends came to 12 bases. The CDR3 loop is CASSHNRLEQFF. The CDR3 DNA reads as TGTGCCAGCAGCCATAATAGGCTTGAGCAGTTCTTC.

The gene calls are TRBV6-2 or TRBV6-3 and TRBJ2-3; 11 positions match TRBD2. J lost 4 bases, V lost 8 bases, and 2 bases had no gene match. CDR1 is MNHEY and CDR2 is SVGEGT in the germline V gene. The CDR3 covers 13 residues. CDR3 residues: CASGLAGSDTQYF. The CDR3 coding sequence is TGTGCCAGCGGACTAGCGGGTTCAGATACGCAGTATTTT.

In this sample, this clonotype turned up many times. This sequence joins TRBV7-2 and TRBJ2-7; D possibly uses TRBD1 or TRBD2 (5 bases each). Deletions cut 4 bases from V and 7 bases from J, with 17 bases between. CDR3 size: 14 residues. Germline CDR1 reads SGHTA; CDR2 reads FQGNSA. Here the CDR3 DNA reads TGTGCCAGCAGCTGGGACGGACCGAGAGGGGAGCAGTACTTC. This codes for CASSWDGPRGEQYF.

This clonotype was counted a few times. The DNA for the CDR3 is TGTGCCAGCAGCTTGAGACAGCTTAGCCACGAGCAGTACTTC. Amino acid sequence: CASSLRQLSHEQYF. This chain uses TRBV5-6 with TRBJ2-7; weak D call: TRBD1 (5 bases). CDR1 is SGHDT, CDR2 YYEEEE, per germline. Trimming shortened V by 1 base and J by 5 bases, and 13 bases separated the two germline ends. The CDR3 is 14 amino acids.

The V and J genes are TRBV7-2 and TRBJ2-1; a weak D match, TRBD2 (5 bases). Trimming left V 2 bases short and J 3 bases short, with 8 bases between. Germline CDR1 and CDR2: SGHTA and FQGNSA. The CDR3 has 14 amino acids. The CDR3 bases are TGTGCCAGCAGCTTAACGGCGGGCTACAATGAGCAGTTCTTC. This codes for CASSLTAGYNEQFF.

The chain joins TRBV29-1 to TRBJ2-7; TRBD1 agrees at 9 bases. The length of the CDR3 is 16 residues. The germline gives CDR1 SQVTM, CDR2 ANQGSEA. V lost 0 bases to trimming and J lost 4 bases; unmatched junction nucleotides: 10. DNA for the CDR3: TGCAGCGTTGAAGATCTTCAAGACAGGGGGGTGTACGAGCAGTACTTC. Translation: CSVEDLQDRGVYEQYF.

The rearrangement links TRBV20-1 to TRBJ2-1; D might be TRBD1 or TRBD2, each matching 7 bases. The germline CDR1 and CDR2 sequences are DFQATT and SNEGSKA (reference sequence). The CDR3 totals 14 residues. V was clipped by 4 bases and J by 6 bases, with 16 bases between them. The CDR3 reads CSAKSRGGCNEQFF. The CDR3 DNA reads TGCAGTGCTAAGAGCAGGGGGGGATGCAATGAGCAGTTCTTC.

The V gene is TRBV4-2, the J gene TRBJ2-3, with no clear D. Germline lookup yields CDR1 LGHNA and CDR2 YNFKEQ. This CDR3 region has 19 residues. With 3 bases removed from V and 2 bases from J, the gap between germline ends came to 24 bases. The CDR3 protein is CASSQLGFAPAPHTDTQYF. The CDR3 DNA reads as TGTGCCAGCAGCCAGTTGGGGTTTGCCCCGGCTCCCCACACAGATACGCAGTATTTT.

The V and J genes are TRBV12-3 or TRBV12-4 and TRBJ2-3; weak D call: TRBD2 (5 bases). The length of the CDR3 is 13 residues. The germline V and J ends were trimmed by 9 bases and 3 bases, with 13 bases remaining between them. The CDR3 region is CASTGEGTDTQYF. The CDR3 DNA sequence: TGTGCCAGTACCGGGGAAGGTACAGATACGCAGTATTTT.

The chain recombines TRBV7-2 with TRBJ2-1; 10 bases map to TRBD2. Trimming removed 5 bases from V and 6 bases from J; junction bases left unmatched: 7. Germline V gene sequence: CDR1 SGHTA, CDR2 FQGNSA. This CDR3 is 15 amino acids long. This chain's CDR3 is CASSALAGVTNEQFF. The CDR3 DNA follows: TGTGCCAGCAGCGCCCTAGCGGGAGTTACCAATGAGCAGTTCTTC.

The CDR3 spells CASSFQLTDTQYF. In DNA form, the CDR3 reads TGTGCCAGCAGTTTCCAACTTACAGATACGCAGTATTTT. V gene TRBV27 combines with J gene TRBJ2-3; no firm D call. The V gene's germline CDR1 is MNHEY and CDR2 SMNVEV (reference sequence). V lost 3 bases, J lost 3 bases, and 7 bases lay in between. This CDR3 region has 13 residues.

This clonotype was seen more than once but under ten times. The chain has TRBV25-1 and TRBJ2-1; 9 bases align to TRBD1. V lost 6 bases and J lost 5; bases outside the gene matches: 11. Germline V lookup: CDR1 MGHDK, CDR2 SYGVNS. The CDR3 length is 16 residues. The CDR3: CASRAGTGKGHNEQFF. The CDR3 DNA is TGTGCCAGCAGGGCGGGGACAGGGAAGGGACACAATGAGCAGTTCTTC.

This chain uses TRBV30 with TRBJ2-3; D might be TRBD1 or TRBD2, each matching 5 bases. This CDR3 has 11 residues. V was clipped by 8 bases and J by 0 bases, with 6 bases between them. Per germline, CDR1 GTSNPN and CDR2 SVGIG (reference sequence). The CDR3 sequence is CAGTSTDTQYF. CDR3 DNA sequence: TGTGCCGGGACGAGCACAGATACGCAGTATTTT.

This clonotype is medium-sized. This sequence joins TRBV12-3 or TRBV12-4 and TRBJ2-1; TRBD1 might be the D (5 bases). The V and J ends lost 10 bases and 5 bases respectively, with 12 bases between them. The CDR3 is 12 residues long. The CDR3 spells CATKEGDNEQFF. DNA for the CDR3: TGTGCCACAAAAGAAGGGGACAATGAGCAGTTCTTC.

This clonotype appeared a few times. This sequence joins TRBV15 and TRBJ2-1; D call uncertain. Trimming removed 8 bases at V and 2 bases at J, with 10 bases between. Germline V gives CDR1 LNHNV, CDR2 YYDKDF (reference sequence). The CDR3 covers 13 residues. The CDR3 nucleotides read TGTGCCACCCGAAGAGATACCTACAATGAGCAGTTCTTC. It yields the protein CATRRDTYNEQFF.

This clonotype came up many times. The chain uses TRBV5-5 and TRBJ2-2, with D possibly TRBD2 on 6 matching bases. From germline, CDR1 is SGHKS and CDR2 YYEKEE (reference sequence). This CDR3 has 14 amino acids. V was trimmed by 2 bases and J by 5 bases, leaving 10 bases between them. Here the CDR3 DNA reads TGTGCCAGCAGCTTAGGACTATCAACCGGGGAGCTGTTTTTT. The encoded protein is CASSLGLSTGELFF.

This clonotype was seen repeatedly, ten times or more. The rearrangement links TRBV18 to TRBJ1-2; D is uncertain. Germline V gene data show CDR1 as KGHSH and CDR2 as LQKENI. The V end lost 0 bases, the J end lost 3 bases, and 8 bases lay between the germline ends. CDR3 length equals 14 residues. In DNA, the CDR3 is TGTGCCAGCTCACCACCGGAGAGCTACTATGGCTACACCTTC. This translates into CASSPPESYYGYTF.

The chain joins TRBV4-3 to TRBJ1-1; 7 bases line up with TRBD1. The CDR3 length is 14 residues. Germline V lookup: CDR1 LGHNA, CDR2 YSLEER. Germline trimming cut 2 bases from V and 4 bases from J; bases unmatched to any gene: 4. The CDR3 loop reads CASSQQGGLTEAFF. Written as DNA, the CDR3 is TGCGCCAGCAGCCAACAGGGGGGTCTCACTGAAGCTTTCTTT.

The V gene is TRBV11-2, the J gene TRBJ2-7; TRBD2 matches at 12 bases. V was clipped by 5 bases and J by 4 bases; unmatched bases: 18. Looked up from germline, CDR1 is SGHAT and CDR2 is FQNNGV. This CDR3 contains 19 residues. CDR3 in DNA: TGTGCCAGCAGCCCGACTAGCGGGAGAGATTTATCCTCCCTATACGAGCAGTACTTC. This gives the protein CASSPTSGRDLSSLYEQYF.

This chain links TRBV28 with TRBJ2-2, with 10 nucleotides matching TRBD2. CDR1 MDHEN and CDR2 SYDVKM come from the germline V gene. The V and J ends lost 8 bases and 6 bases, in that order; junction bases with no gene match: 9. This CDR3 has 15 residues. The CDR3 loop is CASSLLAGVSGELFF. The CDR3 DNA reads as TGTGCCAGCTCCCTGCTAGCGGGAGTGTCCGGGGAGCTGTTTTTT.